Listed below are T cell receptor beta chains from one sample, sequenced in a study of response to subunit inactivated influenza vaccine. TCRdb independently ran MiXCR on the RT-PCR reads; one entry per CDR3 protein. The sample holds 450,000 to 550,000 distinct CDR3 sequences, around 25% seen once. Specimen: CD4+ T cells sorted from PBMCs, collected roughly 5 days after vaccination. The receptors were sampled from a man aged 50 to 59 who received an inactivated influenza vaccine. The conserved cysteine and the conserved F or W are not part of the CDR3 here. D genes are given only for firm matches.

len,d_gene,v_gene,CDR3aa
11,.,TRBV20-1,SATYRDPETQY
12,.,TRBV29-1,RLVEQGRRETQY
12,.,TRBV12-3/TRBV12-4,ASSLGLPYQPQH
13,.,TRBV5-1,ASSSSGDSGNTIY
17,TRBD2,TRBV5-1,ASSPNIAGPTSGANVLT
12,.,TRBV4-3,ASSPTVGENEQF
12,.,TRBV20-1,SAPDKSSYNEQF
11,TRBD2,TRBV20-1,SARSGGAYEQY
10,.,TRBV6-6,ASRQGHEEAF
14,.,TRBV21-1,ASSKAQGGDNSPLH
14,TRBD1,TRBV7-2,ASSLGGGRRTGELF
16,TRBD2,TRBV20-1,SARGPSSGRALTDTQY
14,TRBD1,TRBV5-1,ASSPAGTAQNQPQH
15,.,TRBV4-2,ASSHLPVGGPYNEQF
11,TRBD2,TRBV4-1,ASSRAGGDTQY
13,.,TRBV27,ASSLWEEAKNIQY
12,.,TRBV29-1,SVEWTGPRNIQY
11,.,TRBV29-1,STLPVRGGEQF
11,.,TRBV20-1,SAHPRRGDEQF
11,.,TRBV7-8,ASSLVLGDEQF
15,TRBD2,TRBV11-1,ASSLGLAGTASYEQY
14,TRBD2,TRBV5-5,ASSLGLADRNNEQF
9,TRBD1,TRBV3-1,ASSLTGGLT
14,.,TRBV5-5,ASSLREAGGTGELF
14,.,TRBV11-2,ASSLDFGARGQPQH
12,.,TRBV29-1,SVEVVERYYGYT
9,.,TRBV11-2,ASSPGHEQF
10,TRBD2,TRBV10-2,ASSEYTGGQF
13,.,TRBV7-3,ASSLNGQPLNEQF
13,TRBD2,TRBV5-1,ASSLKRGGLREQY
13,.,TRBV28,ASKLGGRGTDTQY
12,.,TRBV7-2,ASSLARDYNEQF
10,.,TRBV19,ASSPRQGGHT
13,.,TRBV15,ATSPRARANTEAF
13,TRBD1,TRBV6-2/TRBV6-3,ASTYGDSRDYEQY
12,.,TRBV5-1,ASSLASRPNEQF
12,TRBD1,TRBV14,ASSPLGQGYEQY
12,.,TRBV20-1,SARDLPRVPEAF
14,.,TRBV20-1,SAPAREWGRTDTQY